These 23 T cell receptor beta chains share one sample of origin, sequenced in a study of blood T cell repertoires in COVID-19. The protocol was immunoSEQ multiplex PCR, while the TCRdb copy is restricted to in-frame clones and leaves out a portion. The data contain 250,000 to 300,000 clones, around 88% of them singletons. The sample taken for sequencing was peripheral blood. These receptors came from a woman aged 30 to 39 who had recovered from COVID-19.

The chain combines TRBV12-3 or TRBV12-4 with TRBJ1-5; 7 positions match TRBD1. The V gene end was trimmed by 0 bases and the J gene end by 14 bases; junction bases not matched to a gene: 4. The CDR3 length is 12 residues. The CDR3 DNA follows: TGTGCCAGCAGTTTAGCAGGGGGCCGGGAGCATTTT. Protein product: CASSLAGGREHF.

This sequence joins TRBV3-1 (or the pseudogene TRBV3-2) and TRBJ2-1; possible D gene TRBD2, 5 bases. CDR1 and CDR2 from the germline V gene are LGHDT and YNNKEL (reference sequence). Trimming took off 0 bases at V and 4 bases at J, with 16 bases between the two ends. The CDR3 has 17 amino acids. Here the CDR3 reads CASSQDRYSRGYNEQFF. The CDR3 bases are TGTGCCAGCAGCCAAGATCGGTACTCCCGGGGATACAATGAGCAGTTCTTC.

The chain links TRBV27 to TRBJ1-2; D perhaps matches TRBD1 (6 bases). Trimming took 5 bases from V and 0 from J, leaving 10 bases between them. The germline gives CDR1 MNHEY, CDR2 SMNVEV (reference sequence). This CDR3 comprises 14 residues. CDR3 nucleotide sequence: TGTGCCAGCAGTCCGGACAGAGCTAACTATGGCTACACCTTC. Translation: CASSPDRANYGYTF.

The chain uses TRBV18 and TRBJ2-1, with 10 nucleotides matching TRBD1. CDR1 is KGHSH and CDR2 is LQKENI in the germline V gene. V shed 8 bases and J 5 bases; nucleotides not matched to a gene: 9. The CDR3 consists of 15 residues. The CDR3: CASDSGQGFDNEQFF. The CDR3 DNA is TGTGCCAGCGATTCGGGACAGGGGTTCGACAATGAGCAGTTCTTC.

The V gene is TRBV11-2, the J gene TRBJ1-3; no firm D call. CDR1 and CDR2 (germline): SGHAT, FQNNGV. The CDR3 is made up of 16 amino acids. The germline V and J ends were trimmed by 3 bases and 0 bases, with 12 bases remaining between them. The CDR3 nucleotides are TGTGCCAGCAGCTTCCCCCGTTTGAGCTCTGGAAACACCATATATTTT. Translating gives CASSFPRLSSGNTIYF.

In its sample, this clone was seen once. The rearrangement links TRBV6-7 to TRBJ2-5; possible D gene TRBD1, 5 bases. TRBV6-7 qualifies as an ORF whose function is uncertain. Trimming stripped 0 bases from V and 2 bases from J, with 19 bases between. CDR3 length: 18 amino acids. The CDR3 spells CASSYSPAPRQRQETQYF. CDR3 DNA: TGTGCCAGCAGTTACTCACCCGCGCCCCGACAGAGACAAGAGACCCAGTACTTC.

A single count supports this clone. The chain links TRBV4-1 to TRBJ2-1, with D possibly matching TRBD2 (5 bases). Trimming shortened V by 3 bases and J by 4 bases, and 13 bases separated the two germline ends. Germline assignment: CDR1 MGHRA and CDR2 YSYEKL. CDR3 length: 15 residues. CDR3 bases: TGCGCCAGCAGCCACCCGACCGGACTTTACAATGAGCAGTTCTTC. Its translation is CASSHPTGLYNEQFF.

The rearrangement links TRBV16 to TRBJ1-2; D may be TRBD1 (5 bases). CDR3 length: 16 amino acids. Germline V gene sequence: CDR1 KGHSY, CDR2 FQNENV. V was pared by 2 bases and J by 2 bases, with 15 bases between. CDR3 residues: CASSQGKKTENYGYTF. CDR3 sequence (DNA): TGTGCCAGCAGCCAAGGGAAGAAGACAGAGAACTATGGCTACACCTTC.

V usage is TRBV28 and J usage is TRBJ2-1, with D possibly TRBD2 on 7 matching bases. V gave up 1 base and J gave up 5 bases, with 9 bases separating them. Germline assignment: CDR1 MDHEN and CDR2 SYDVKM. The CDR3 sequence is 14 residues long. The CDR3 spells CASSLLGGDNEQFF. The CDR3 DNA is TGTGCCAGCAGTTTATTAGGGGGGGACAATGAGCAGTTCTTC.

The J gene is TRBJ2-3, the V gene TRBV7-3, with 14 nucleotides matching TRBD2. CDR3 size: 17 residues. The trim removed 5 bases at V and 4 bases at J, leaving 8 bases unmatched. Germline lookup yields CDR1 SGHTA and CDR2 FQGTGA. The CDR3 region is CASSLGTSGGMADTQYF. The DNA of the CDR3 is TGTGCCAGCAGCCTTGGGACTAGCGGGGGAATGGCAGATACGCAGTATTTT.

This chain connects TRBV4-1 to TRBJ1-1; D remains unclear. The CDR3 sequence is 15 residues long. CDR1 and CDR2 (germline): MGHRA, YSYEKL. Trimming removed 3 bases at V and 10 bases at J, with 21 bases between. In DNA form, the CDR3 reads TGCGCCAGCAGCCAGGTCGGTGAGGGCGGGTATAGAGCTTTCTTT. It yields the protein CASSQVGEGGYRAFF.

The chain has TRBV2 and TRBJ1-1; TRBD1 matches 10 bases. This CDR3 has 12 amino acids. Germline CDR1 is SNHLY and CDR2 is FYNNEI. The V segment lost 5 bases and the J segment 8 bases; nucleotides outside the gene matches: 2. CDR3 protein: CASSWTGGEAFF. The CDR3 nucleotides read TGTGCCAGCAGTTGGACAGGGGGAGAAGCTTTCTTT.

The V call is TRBV6-5, the J call TRBJ1-4; a possible D gene is TRBD1 (5 bases). CDR1 and CDR2 (germline): MNHEY, SVGAGI. Between the trimmed V and J ends, which lost 0 bases and 15 bases, there was a span of 17 bases. CDR3 length equals 14 residues. As DNA, the CDR3 is TGTGCCAGCAGTTACTCGAATTCGCAGGGAACGATGTTTTTT. It codes for CASSYSNSQGTMFF.

V and J are TRBV9 and TRBJ2-2, with TRBD2 identical over 13 bases. Germline-derived CDR1 and CDR2 are SGDLS and YYNGEE. V was clipped by 4 bases and J by 6 bases; unmatched bases: 6. This CDR3 has 16 amino acids. As DNA, the CDR3 is TGTGCCAGCAGCCCCGGACTAGCGGGGGAGTCCGGGGAGCTGTTTTTT. The encoded protein is CASSPGLAGESGELFF. Filled out from reference TRBV9 and TRBJ2-2, the complete variable domain reads DSGVTQTPKHLITATGQRVTLRCSPRSGDLSVYWYQQSLDQGLQFLIQYYNGEERAKGNILERFSAQQFPDLHSELNLSSLELGDSALYFCASSPGLAGESGELFFGEGSRLTVL.

The chain carries TRBV19 and TRBJ2-7, with 7 bases aligning to TRBD1. Germline V gene data show CDR1 as LNHDA and CDR2 as SQIVND (reference sequence). With V trimmed by 6 bases and J by 0 bases, 5 bases remained unmatched. This CDR3 comprises 14 residues. The CDR3 sequence is CASSVGQISYEQYF. The CDR3 region has the DNA TGTGCCAGTAGCGTGGGACAGATCTCCTACGAGCAGTACTTC.

This chain connects TRBV19 to TRBJ1-5; no reliable D call. Germline V lookup: CDR1 LNHDA, CDR2 SQIVND (reference sequence). The V end lost 7 bases, the J end lost 0 bases, and 16 bases lay between the germline ends. The CDR3 has 16 residues. For the CDR3, the DNA is TGTGCCAGTACCCTCTCGCCCCAGTATAGCAATCAGCCCCAGCATTTT. Translating it yields CASTLSPQYSNQPQHF.

In its sample, this clone was seen once. V usage is TRBV30 and J usage is TRBJ2-7; D possibly corresponds to TRBD2 (5 bases). This CDR3 contains 13 residues. The germline V gene has CDR1 GTSNPN and CDR2 SVGIG (reference sequence). The chain's CDR3 is CAYREDGAYEQYF. The CDR3 coding sequence is TGTGCATACCGCGAGGACGGGGCCTACGAGCAGTACTTC.

This CDR3 is CASSPGDGGEETQYF. The CDR3 DNA reads TGCGCCAGCAGCCCCGGGGATGGGGGCGAGGAGACCCAGTACTTC. V is TRBV5-1 and J is TRBJ2-5, with D maybe TRBD1 (6 bases). V lost 4 bases, J lost 5 bases, and 18 bases lay in between. CDR1 and CDR2 (germline): SGHRS, YFSETQ. The CDR3 is 15 residues long.

Here the CDR3 reads CASRPGQRNTIYF. The CDR3 DNA sequence: TGTGCCAGCAGACCCGGACAGCGAAACACCATATATTTT. J is TRBJ1-3 and V is TRBV7-9; D is possibly TRBD1 (6 bases). There are 13 residues in the CDR3. Germline CDR1 and CDR2: SEHNR and FQNEAQ (reference sequence). The V end lost 6 bases, the J end lost 5 bases, and 11 bases lay between the germline ends.

This clone was picked up a small number of times. V usage is TRBV7-2 and J usage is TRBJ1-1; D unresolved. Germline-derived CDR1 and CDR2 are SGHTA and FQGNSA. CDR3 size: 14 residues. The V gene lost 1 base and the J gene lost 7 bases, with 13 bases spanning the gap. CDR3 region: CASSLVRSGIEAFF. CDR3 in DNA: TGTGCCAGCAGCTTAGTAAGATCGGGGATTGAAGCTTTCTTT.

This chain links TRBV1 with TRBJ2-3; no check of the table's D call, TRBD2, against the DNA was made. TRBV1 is termed a pseudogene. This CDR3 has 18 amino acids. CDR3: CTSSQVLGTSFDADTQYF. The CDR3 DNA reads as TGCACCAGCAGCCAAGTCCTCGGGACTAGCTTCGACGCAGATACGCAGTATTTT.

The V and J genes are TRBV7-2 and TRBJ2-1, with TRBD1 matching 11 bases. There are 13 residues in the CDR3. V gave up 4 bases and J gave up 10 bases; unmatched junction bases: 3. Germline CDR1 is SGHTA and CDR2 is FQGNSA. CDR3 coding DNA: TGTGCCAGCAGCTGGACAGGGGGCGACGAGCAGTTCTTC. Its translation is CASSWTGGDEQFF.

The chain links TRBV2 to TRBJ1-5, with TRBD1 matching over 7 bases. Germline CDR1 and CDR2: SNHLY and FYNNEI. J was trimmed by 4 bases and V by 3 bases; bases with no gene match: 3. This CDR3 region has 14 residues. CDR3 in amino acids: CASSEDRRNQPQHF. CDR3 sequence (DNA): TGTGCCAGCAGTGAGGACAGGAGAAATCAGCCCCAGCATTTT.